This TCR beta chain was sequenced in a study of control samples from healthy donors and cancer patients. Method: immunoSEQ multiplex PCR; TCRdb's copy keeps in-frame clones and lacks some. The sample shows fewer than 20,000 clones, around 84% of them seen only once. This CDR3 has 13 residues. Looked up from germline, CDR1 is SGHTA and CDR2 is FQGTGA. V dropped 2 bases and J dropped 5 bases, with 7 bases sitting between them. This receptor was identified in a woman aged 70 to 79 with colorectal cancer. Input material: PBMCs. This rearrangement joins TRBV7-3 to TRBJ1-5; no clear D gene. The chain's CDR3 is CASSLDRDQPQHF. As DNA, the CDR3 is TGTGCCAGCAGCTTAGACCGGGATCAGCCCCAGCATTTT.